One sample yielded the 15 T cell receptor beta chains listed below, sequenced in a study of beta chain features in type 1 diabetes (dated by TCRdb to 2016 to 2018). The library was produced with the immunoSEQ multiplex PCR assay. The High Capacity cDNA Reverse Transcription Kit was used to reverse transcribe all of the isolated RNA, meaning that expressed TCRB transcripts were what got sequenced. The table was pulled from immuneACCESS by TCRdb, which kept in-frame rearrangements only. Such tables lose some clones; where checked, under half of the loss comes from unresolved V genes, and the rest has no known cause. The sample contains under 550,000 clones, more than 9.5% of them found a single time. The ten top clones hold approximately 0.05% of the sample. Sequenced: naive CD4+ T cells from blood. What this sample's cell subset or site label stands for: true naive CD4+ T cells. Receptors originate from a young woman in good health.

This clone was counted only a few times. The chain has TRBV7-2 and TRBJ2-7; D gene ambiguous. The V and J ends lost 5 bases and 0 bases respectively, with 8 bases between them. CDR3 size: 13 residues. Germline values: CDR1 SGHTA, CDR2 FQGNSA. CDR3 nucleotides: TGTGCCAGCAGCACAAGTGCCTCCTACGAGCAGTACGTC. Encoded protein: CASSTSASYEQYV.

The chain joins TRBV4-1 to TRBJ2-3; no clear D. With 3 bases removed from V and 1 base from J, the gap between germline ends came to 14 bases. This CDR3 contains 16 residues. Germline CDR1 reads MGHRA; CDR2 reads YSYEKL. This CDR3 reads CASSHPVGKRTDTQYF. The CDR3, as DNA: TGCGCCAGCAGCCACCCCGTGGGAAAGCGCACAGATACGCAGTATTTT.

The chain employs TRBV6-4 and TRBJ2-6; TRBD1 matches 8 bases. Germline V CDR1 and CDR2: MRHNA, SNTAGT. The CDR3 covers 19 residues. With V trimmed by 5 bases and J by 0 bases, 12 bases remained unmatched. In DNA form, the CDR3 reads TGTGCCAGCAGTCAACGACCCGGGACAGGCCGCTCTGGGGCCAACGTCCTGACTTTC. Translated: CASSQRPGTGRSGANVLTF.

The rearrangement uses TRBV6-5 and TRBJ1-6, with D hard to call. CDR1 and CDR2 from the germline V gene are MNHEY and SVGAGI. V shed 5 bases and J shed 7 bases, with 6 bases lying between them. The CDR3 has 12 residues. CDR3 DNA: TGTGCCAGCAGTCTCAGCAATTCACCCCTCCACTTT. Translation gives CASSLSNSPLHF.

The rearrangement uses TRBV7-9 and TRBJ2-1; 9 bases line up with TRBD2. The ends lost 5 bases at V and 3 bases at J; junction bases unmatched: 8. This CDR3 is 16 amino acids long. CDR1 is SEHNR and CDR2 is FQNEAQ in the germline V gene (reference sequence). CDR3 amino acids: CASSEIAGVVYNEQFF. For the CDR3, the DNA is TGTGCCAGCAGCGAAATAGCGGGAGTGGTCTACAATGAGCAGTTCTTC.

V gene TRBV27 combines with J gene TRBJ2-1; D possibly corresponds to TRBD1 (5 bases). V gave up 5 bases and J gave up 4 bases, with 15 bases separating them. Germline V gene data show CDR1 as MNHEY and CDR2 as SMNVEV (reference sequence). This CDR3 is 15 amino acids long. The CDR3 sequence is CASSVTGTRYNEQFF. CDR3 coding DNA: TGTGCCAGCAGTGTTACAGGTACCCGTTACAATGAGCAGTTCTTC.

CDR3 sequence reads: CASSLTSGTNEQFF. DNA of the CDR3: TGTGCCAGCAGCTTGACTAGCGGGACCAATGAGCAGTTCTTC. The chain links TRBV7-3 to TRBJ2-1; the match to TRBD2 covers 11 bases. Trimming took 3 bases from V and 6 from J; bases not matched to a gene: 1. The V gene's germline CDR1 is SGHTA and CDR2 FQGTGA. The CDR3 is 14 amino acids.

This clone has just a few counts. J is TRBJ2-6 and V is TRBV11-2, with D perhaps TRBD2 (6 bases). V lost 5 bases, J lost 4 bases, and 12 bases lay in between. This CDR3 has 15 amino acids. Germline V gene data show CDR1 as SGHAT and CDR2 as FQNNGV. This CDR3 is CASSLRGFGANVLTF. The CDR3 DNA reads TGTGCCAGCAGCCTTCGGGGGTTCGGGGCCAACGTCCTGACTTTC.

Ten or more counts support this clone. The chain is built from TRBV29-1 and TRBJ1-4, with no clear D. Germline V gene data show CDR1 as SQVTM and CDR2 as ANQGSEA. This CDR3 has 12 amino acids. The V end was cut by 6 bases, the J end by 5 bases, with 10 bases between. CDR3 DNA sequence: TGCAGCGTCAAGAAGGGAAATGAAAAACTGTTTTTT. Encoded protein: CSVKKGNEKLFF. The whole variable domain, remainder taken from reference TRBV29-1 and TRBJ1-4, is SAVISQKPSRDICQRGTSLTIQCQVDSQVTMMFWYRQQPGQSLTLIATANQGSEATYESGFVIDKFPISRPNLTFSTLTVSNMSPEDSSIYLCSVKKGNEKLFFGSGTQLSVL.

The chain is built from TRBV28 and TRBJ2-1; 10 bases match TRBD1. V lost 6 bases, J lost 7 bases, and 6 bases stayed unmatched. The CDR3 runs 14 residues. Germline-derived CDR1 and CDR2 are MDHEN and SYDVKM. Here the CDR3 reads CASRGQGRPNEQFF. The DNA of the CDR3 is TGTGCCAGCAGGGGACAGGGGAGGCCAAATGAGCAGTTCTTC.

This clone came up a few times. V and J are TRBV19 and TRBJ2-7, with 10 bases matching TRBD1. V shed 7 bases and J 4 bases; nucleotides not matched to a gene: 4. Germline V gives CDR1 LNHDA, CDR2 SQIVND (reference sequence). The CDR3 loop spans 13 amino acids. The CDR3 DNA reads TGTGCCAGTAACCGGGACAGGGGTTACGAGCAGTACTTC. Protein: CASNRDRGYEQYF.

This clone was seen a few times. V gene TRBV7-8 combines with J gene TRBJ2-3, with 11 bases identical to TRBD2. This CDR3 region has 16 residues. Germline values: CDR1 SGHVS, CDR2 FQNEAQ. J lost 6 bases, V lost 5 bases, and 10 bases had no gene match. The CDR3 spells CASSAEGLAVGDTQYF. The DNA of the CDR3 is TGTGCCAGCAGCGCAGAGGGACTAGCGGTCGGGGATACGCAGTATTTT.

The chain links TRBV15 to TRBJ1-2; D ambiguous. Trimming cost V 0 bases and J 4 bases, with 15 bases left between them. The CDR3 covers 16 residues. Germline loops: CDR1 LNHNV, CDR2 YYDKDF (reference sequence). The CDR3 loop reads CATSRDRASSGYGYTF. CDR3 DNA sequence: TGTGCCACCAGCAGAGATCGCGCGAGCTCGGGCTATGGCTACACCTTC.

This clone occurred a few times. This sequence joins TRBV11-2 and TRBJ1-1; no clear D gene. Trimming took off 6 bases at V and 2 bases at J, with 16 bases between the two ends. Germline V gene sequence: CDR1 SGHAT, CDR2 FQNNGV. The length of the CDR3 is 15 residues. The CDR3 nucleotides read TGTGCCAGCAGATCCCCGGGGAGGTATAACACTGAAGCTTTCTTT. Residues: CASRSPGRYNTEAFF.

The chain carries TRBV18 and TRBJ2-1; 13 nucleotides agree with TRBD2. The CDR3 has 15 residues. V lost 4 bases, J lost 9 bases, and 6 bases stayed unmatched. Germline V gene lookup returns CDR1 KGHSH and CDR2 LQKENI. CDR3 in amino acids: CASSLGLAGDVEQFF. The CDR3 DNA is TGTGCCAGCTCACTAGGACTAGCGGGAGATGTTGAGCAGTTCTTC.